This T cell receptor (beta chain) was sequenced for a study of T cells after yellow fever vaccination. The J segment lost 4 bases and the V segment lost 3 bases, leaving 3 bases of the junction unmatched. The CDR3 spans 14 residues. CDR1 is SGHTA, CDR2 FQGNSA, per germline. This clonotype was seen more than once but under ten times. No antigen is known for it. TCRdb processed the 5' RACE reads anew with MiXCR; each CDR3 protein has one entry. The sample lists about 310,000 distinct CDR3 sequences; about 3.5% were seen once. General study results and limits: Abundant clonotypes from the bulk population could get into FACS-sorted repertoires as contaminants.

This receptor was taken from a man between 18 and 29 years old who received the YFV17D yellow fever vaccine. The sample here was PBMCs, taken on the day of the yellow fever booster vaccination. V is TRBV7-2 and J is TRBJ1-1, with TRBD1 matching over 9 bases. CDR3 sequence reads: CASSLDRGVTEAFF. As DNA, the CDR3 is TGTGCCAGCAGCTTGGACAGGGGTGTCACTGAAGCTTTCTTT. Looking up the rest from reference TRBV7-2 and TRBJ1-1 gives the full variable domain: GAGVSQSPSNKVTEKGKDVELRCDPISGHTALYWYRQSLGQGLEFLIYFQGNSAPDKSGLPSDRFSAERTGGSVSTLTIQRTQQEDSAVYLCASSLDRGVTEAFFGQGTRLTVV.